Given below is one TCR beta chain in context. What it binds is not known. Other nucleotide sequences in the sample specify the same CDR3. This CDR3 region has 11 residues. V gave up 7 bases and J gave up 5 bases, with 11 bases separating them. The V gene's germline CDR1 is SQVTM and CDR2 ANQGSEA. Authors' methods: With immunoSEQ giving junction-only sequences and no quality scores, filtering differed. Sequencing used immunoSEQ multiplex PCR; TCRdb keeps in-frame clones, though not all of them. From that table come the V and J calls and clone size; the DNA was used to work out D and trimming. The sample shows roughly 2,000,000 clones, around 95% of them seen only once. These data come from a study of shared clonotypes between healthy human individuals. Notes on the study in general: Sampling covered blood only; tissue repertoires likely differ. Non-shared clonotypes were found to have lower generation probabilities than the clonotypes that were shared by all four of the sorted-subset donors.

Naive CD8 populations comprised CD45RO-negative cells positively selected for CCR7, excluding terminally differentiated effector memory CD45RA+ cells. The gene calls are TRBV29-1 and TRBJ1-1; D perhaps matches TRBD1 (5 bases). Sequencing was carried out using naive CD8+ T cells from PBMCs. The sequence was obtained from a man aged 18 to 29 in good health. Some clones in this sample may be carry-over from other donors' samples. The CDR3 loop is CSAGGPTEAFF. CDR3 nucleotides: TGCAGCGCGGGGGGTCCAACTGAAGCTTTCTTT. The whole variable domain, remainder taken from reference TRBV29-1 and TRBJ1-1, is SAVISQKPSRDICQRGTSLTIQCQVDSQVTMMFWYRQQPGQSLTLIATANQGSEATYESGFVIDKFPISRPNLTFSTLTVSNMSPEDSSIYLCSAGGPTEAFFGQGTRLTVV.